Each of the 20 T cell receptor beta chains below was sequenced from the same sample in a study of cytomegalovirus exposure and HLA in healthy donors. In the PCR, 60 Vbeta and 13 Jbeta primers were used. Some clones are missing from TCRdb's copy, which holds only in-frame ones; the method was immunoSEQ multiplex PCR. The sample lists some 170,000 clones; approximately 90% were seen once. The source material was PBMCs. The receptors originated from a woman in her thirties in good health and CMV-seronegative.

The chain recombines TRBV7-8 with TRBJ2-5, with TRBD2 matching 10 bases. The end of the DNA is better explained by TRBJ2-7, so the J call may be wrong. CDR1 and CDR2 from the germline V gene are SGHVS and FQNEAQ. The CDR3 covers 15 residues. The CDR3 spells CASSFASGSPYEQYF. DNA for the CDR3: TGTGCCAGCAGCTTCGCTAGCGGGAGCCCCTACGAGCAGTACTTC.

The chain uses TRBV7-2 and TRBJ2-2; D remains ambiguous. Deletions cut 1 base from V and 4 bases from J, with 10 bases between. CDR3 length equals 15 residues. Germline lookup yields CDR1 SGHTA and CDR2 FQGNSA. This chain's CDR3 is CASSLVVQVTGELFF. The CDR3, as DNA: TGTGCCAGCAGCTTAGTCGTGCAGGTCACCGGGGAGCTGTTTTTT.

This clone was detected only a few times. The chain couples TRBV19 to TRBJ2-2, with 9 bases fitting TRBD1. Germline V CDR1 and CDR2: LNHDA, SQIVND (reference sequence). V was pared by 6 bases and J by 0 bases, with 14 bases of the junction left unmatched. This CDR3 spans 19 amino acids. The CDR3 is CASRHHDRGGFANTGELFF. In DNA form, the CDR3 reads TGTGCCAGTAGACACCATGACAGGGGGGGATTCGCGAACACCGGGGAGCTGTTTTTT.

The J gene is TRBJ1-5, the V gene TRBV5-1; TRBD1 might be the D (6 bases). V lost 0 bases and J 3 bases, leaving 13 bases between the germline ends. This CDR3 region has 16 residues. Germline V gene lookup returns CDR1 SGHRS and CDR2 YFSETQ. The CDR3 here is CASSLGPGAVNQPQHF. The CDR3 DNA reads as TGCGCCAGCAGCTTGGGGCCAGGGGCGGTCAATCAGCCCCAGCATTTT.

J is TRBJ2-6 and V is TRBV5-8; D call uncertain. CDR1 is SGHTS, CDR2 YDEGEE, per germline. The CDR3 contains 17 residues. V was cut by 2 bases and J by 0 bases, with 12 bases left in between. The CDR3, as DNA: TGTGCCAGCAGCTTAGTCGCAACTCCCTCTGGGGCCAACGTCCTGACTTTC. Its protein product is CASSLVATPSGANVLTF. The full variable domain, completed using reference TRBV5-8 and TRBJ2-6, is EAGVTQSPTHLIKTRGQQATLRCSPISGHTSVYWYQQALGLGLQFLLWYDEGEERNRGNFPPRFSGRQFPNYSSELNVNALELEDSALYLCASSLVATPSGANVLTFGAGSRLTVL.

The genes are TRBV7-9 and TRBJ2-7; TRBD1 agrees at 8 bases. There are 14 residues in the CDR3. Germline CDR1 SEHNR, CDR2 FQNEAQ (reference sequence). V lost 1 base to trimming and J lost 7 bases; unmatched junction nucleotides: 6. The CDR3 DNA is TGTGCCAGCAGCTTAGGCGTCAGGGGGCAGGAGCAGTACTTC. The encoded protein is CASSLGVRGQEQYF.

The genes are TRBV2 and TRBJ1-2, with D possibly being TRBD1 (5 bases). The germline V gene has CDR1 SNHLY and CDR2 FYNNEI. Trimming shortened V by 4 bases and J by 4 bases, and 13 bases separated the two germline ends. The CDR3 totals 14 residues. CDR3 sequence reads: CASSVQRGSYGYTF. CDR3 in DNA: TGTGCCAGCAGTGTCCAAAGGGGTTCCTATGGCTACACCTTC.

The chain recombines TRBV30 with TRBJ2-5, with no clear D. The better agreement between TRBJ2-7 and the DNA end casts doubt on the J call. From germline, CDR1 is GTSNPN and CDR2 SVGIG (reference sequence). The CDR3 length is 17 residues. The CDR3: CAWSVPGHSHFSYEQYF. In nucleotides, the CDR3 is TGTGCCTGGAGTGTACCCGGCCACAGCCACTTCTCCTACGAGCAGTACTTC.

The CDR3 region is CASSLSGLAVQETQYF. In nucleotides, the CDR3 is TGTGCCAGCAGCTTATCGGGACTAGCGGTCCAAGAGACCCAGTACTTC. The chain couples TRBV11-2 to TRBJ2-5; TRBD2 matches 11 bases. Looked up from germline, CDR1 is SGHAT and CDR2 is FQNNGV. This CDR3 has 16 amino acids. V lost 2 bases and J lost 1; bases outside the gene matches: 3.

The gene calls are TRBV7-9 and TRBJ1-5, with TRBD1 as a possible D gene (6 bases). The V end was cut by 5 bases, the J end by 5 bases, with 13 bases between. Germline V lookup: CDR1 SEHNR, CDR2 FQNEAQ (reference sequence). There are 14 residues in the CDR3. CDR3 DNA sequence: TGTGCCAGCAGCCCGACAGGTATCTATCAGCCCCAGCATTTT. Translating it yields CASSPTGIYQPQHF.

The rearrangement links TRBV18 to TRBJ1-2, with D tentatively TRBD1 (6 bases). This CDR3 spans 15 amino acids. Trimming removed 2 bases at V and 4 bases at J, with 14 bases between. Germline lookup yields CDR1 KGHSH and CDR2 LQKENI. The CDR3 spells CASSPDTGYGYGYTF. In DNA form, the CDR3 reads TGTGCCAGCTCACCAGATACAGGGTATGGCTATGGCTACACCTTC.

V and J are TRBV5-1 and TRBJ2-1, with TRBD2 matching over 14 bases. CDR1 and CDR2 (germline): SGHRS, YFSETQ. The J segment lost 8 bases and the V segment lost 4 bases, leaving 2 bases of the junction unmatched. CDR3 length: 14 amino acids. The CDR3 nucleotides are TGCGCCAGCAGCCCGGGACTAGCGGGAGATGAGCAGTTCTTC. This sequence encodes CASSPGLAGDEQFF.

The chain joins TRBV14 to TRBJ1-2; D not resolved. CDR3 length equals 13 residues. Trimming stripped 1 base from V and 4 bases from J, with 7 bases between. CDR1 SGHDN and CDR2 FVKESK come from the germline V gene. CDR3 in DNA: TGTGCCAGCAGCCAAGGGAGGTTCTATGGCTACACCTTC. It is translated as CASSQGRFYGYTF.

Regarding this clone: Germline and junction disagree at one end, which may indicate a read error. The gene calls are TRBV7-9 and TRBJ2-7, with TRBD1 identical over 9 bases. The CDR3 totals 15 residues. Germline values: CDR1 SEHNR, CDR2 FQNEAQ (reference sequence). The CDR3 DNA is TGTCCCAGCAGCCTTAGGGACAGGGACTTCGACGAGCAGTACTTC. Protein sequence: CPSSLRDRDFDEQYF. Together with reference TRBV7-9 and TRBJ2-7, the CDR3 gives the full variable domain: DTGVSQNPRHKITKRGQNVTFRCDPISEHNRLYWYRQTLGQGPEFLTYFQNEAQLEKSRLLSDRFSAERPKGSFSTLEIQRTEQGDSAMYLCPSSLRDRDFDEQYFGPGTRLTVT.

The rearrangement joins TRBV29-1 to TRBJ2-1; 9 bases map to TRBD1. CDR3 length equals 15 residues. Germline V gives CDR1 SQVTM, CDR2 ANQGSEA. The V and J ends lost 2 bases and 4 bases, in that order; junction bases with no gene match: 6. The CDR3 reads CSVELDGTGYNEQFF. CDR3 nucleotide sequence: TGCAGCGTTGAATTAGACGGGACAGGGTACAATGAGCAGTTCTTC.

V is TRBV7-3 and J is TRBJ2-1; perhaps TRBD2 as D (6 bases). CDR1 is SGHTA and CDR2 is FQGTGA in the germline V gene. This CDR3 spans 15 amino acids. Trimming took off 5 bases at V and 0 bases at J, with 11 bases between the two ends. CDR3 sequence (DNA): TGTGCCAGCAGCATGACTAGTGACTCCTACAATGAGCAGTTCTTC. It codes for CASSMTSDSYNEQFF.

V and J are TRBV28 and TRBJ2-7; 9 bases line up with TRBD1. Trimming at V came to 4 bases and at J to 3 bases, leaving 10 bases not matched to a gene. This CDR3 is 16 amino acids long. Germline-derived CDR1 and CDR2 are MDHEN and SYDVKM. CDR3 sequence reads: CASSSIIRDRDYEQYF. CDR3 sequence (DNA): TGTGCCAGCAGTTCGATTATCCGGGACAGGGACTACGAGCAGTACTTC.

The chain recombines TRBV14 with TRBJ1-4; 7 nucleotides align to TRBD1. V was pared by 3 bases and J by 7 bases, with 5 bases of the junction left unmatched. The germline CDR1 and CDR2 sequences are SGHDN and FVKESK. The CDR3 is 14 amino acids. The CDR3 bases are TGTGCCAGCAGCCAGACAGGGTATAGTGAAAAACTGTTTTTT. Translated, it gives CASSQTGYSEKLFF.

The chain recombines TRBV4-1 with TRBJ2-2; a possible D gene is TRBD1 (5 bases). The DNA end favors TRBJ1-3, so the J call may be wrong. There are 17 residues in the CDR3. CDR1 is MGHRA, CDR2 YSYEKL, per germline. CDR3 in DNA: TGCGCCAGCAGCCAAGATACAGGCGAATACTCTGGAAACACCATATATTTT. Amino acid sequence: CASSQDTGEYSGNTIYF.

This chain links TRBV7-3 with TRBJ2-3; 14 positions agree with TRBD2. With V trimmed by 6 bases and J by 6 bases, 5 bases remained unmatched. The CDR3 extends over 15 amino acids. The germline V gene has CDR1 SGHTA and CDR2 FQGTGA. CDR3 sequence (DNA): TGTGCCAGCAGTCCGGGACTAGCGGGAGTTGATACGCAGTATTTT. Protein product: CASSPGLAGVDTQYF.